The 16 T cell receptor beta chains in this list originate from one sample, sequenced in a study of regulatory T cells in long-lasting Graves disease. Stated time point: newly diagnosed GD, antithyroid drugs for less than 3 months. RNA isolated from PBMCs was used to make the TCR library. Arm-PCR of CDR3 regions and iRepertoire HTBI primers were used to build TCR beta libraries. TCRdb analysed the multiplex PCR reads with MiXCR anew, one entry per CDR3 protein. The data hold more than 400,000 distinct CDR3 sequences, with roughly 15% observed a single time. These data also formed part of another study, on T cells in Graves' hyperthyroidism and ophthalmopathy.

The sequenced sample was peripheral blood mononuclear cells (PBMCs), obtained at new diagnosis, from a patient treated with antithyroid drugs. Receptor source: a man between 40 and 49 years old with Graves disease.

This clonotype appeared many times. The chain couples TRBV12-3 or TRBV12-4 to TRBJ2-2, with 7 bases aligning to TRBD1. The CDR3 is 17 amino acids. Losses at the gene ends were 5 bases for V and 5 bases for J; bases not matched to a gene: 14. CDR3 DNA sequence: TGTGCCAGCAGTAGGTCTGAGCTCGGGACAGTTACCGGGGAGCTGTTTTTT. Protein product: CASSRSELGTVTGELFF.

This clonotype was observed at least ten times. The J gene is TRBJ1-4, the V gene TRBV28; perhaps TRBD1 as D (5 bases). The CDR3 consists of 13 residues. Germline CDR1 is MDHEN and CDR2 is SYDVKM. Trimming took off 11 bases at V and 8 bases at J, with 18 bases between the two ends. The CDR3 DNA reads as TGTGCCGCAGCTGGCGGGGGGAGAGAAAAACTGTTTTTT. Encoded protein: CAAAGGGREKLFF.

This clonotype was seen at least ten times. This chain joins TRBV13 and TRBJ1-2; unclear D gene. V was cut by 5 bases and J by 2 bases, with 15 bases left in between. Germline CDR1 PRHDT, CDR2 FYEKMQ (reference sequence). The CDR3 is made up of 15 amino acids. The CDR3 here is CASSPDPAANYGYTF. CDR3 bases: TGTGCCAGCAGCCCCGATCCCGCGGCGAACTATGGCTACACCTTC. The variable domain in full, with the rest retrieved from reference TRBV13 and TRBJ1-2, is AAGVIQSPRHLIKEKRETATLKCYPIPRHDTVYWYQQGPGQDPQFLISFYEKMQSDKGSIPDRFSAQQFSDYHSELNMSSLELGDSALYFCASSPDPAANYGYTFGSGTRLTVV.

This clonotype was picked up a small number of times. The rearrangement links TRBV27 to TRBJ2-2; D is unclear. The CDR3 has 14 amino acids. Per the germline V gene, CDR1 is MNHEY and CDR2 is SMNVEV (reference sequence). Trimming shortened V by 6 bases and J by 1 base, and 9 bases separated the two germline ends. The CDR3 DNA sequence: TGTGCCAGCAGCTCTTTTCTGAACACCGGGGAGCTGTTTTTT. Its translation is CASSSFLNTGELFF.

This clonotype was counted many times. The chain uses TRBV28 and TRBJ2-7; D is perhaps TRBD2 (7 bases). The CDR3 covers 17 residues. Per germline, CDR1 MDHEN and CDR2 SYDVKM. V dropped 2 bases and J dropped 3 bases, with 20 bases sitting between them. CDR3: CASSLAGEWRGNYEQYF. The CDR3 DNA reads TGTGCCAGCAGTTTAGCGGGAGAGTGGAGGGGGAACTACGAGCAGTACTTC.

The J gene is TRBJ1-5, the V gene TRBV2, with unresolved D. This CDR3 is built from 14 residues. Germline-derived CDR1 and CDR2 are SNHLY and FYNNEI. The V end lost 6 bases, the J end lost 0 bases, and 9 bases lay between the germline ends. This CDR3 is CASSRESSNQPQHF. The CDR3 bases are TGTGCCAGCAGCCGGGAGAGTAGCAATCAGCCCCAGCATTTT.

The table lists this clonotype with many counts. The genes are TRBV11-2 and TRBJ2-2; 12 bases are shared with TRBD2. CDR3 length equals 17 residues. The trim removed 5 bases at V and 5 bases at J, leaving 9 bases unmatched. Germline loops: CDR1 SGHAT, CDR2 FQNNGV. The CDR3 spells CASSPRLAGVQTGELFF. The CDR3 DNA reads TGTGCCAGCAGCCCACGACTAGCGGGAGTTCAAACCGGGGAGCTGTTTTTT.

This clonotype occurred many times. V usage is TRBV12-3 or TRBV12-4 and J usage is TRBJ2-1; 9 positions agree with TRBD2. The CDR3 runs 13 residues. V dropped 0 bases and J dropped 13; count of bases not matched to a gene: 4. DNA of the CDR3: TGTGCCAGCAGTTTAGCTAGCGGGAGTTCACAGTTCTTC. Protein product: CASSLASGSSQFF.

The chain links TRBV19 to TRBJ2-3; D is unresolved. V was shortened by 1 base and J by 2 bases, with 10 bases between the two germline ends. The CDR3 has 15 amino acids. From germline, CDR1 is LNHDA and CDR2 SQIVND (reference sequence). This CDR3 is CASSIVGATTDTQYF. The CDR3 DNA follows: TGTGCCAGTAGTATAGTAGGTGCGACCACAGATACGCAGTATTTT.

This clonotype was picked up many times. The chain couples TRBV20-1 to TRBJ1-1, with D tentatively TRBD1 (6 bases). The CDR3 contains 13 residues. The ends were cut back, 1 base at V and 9 bases at J, with 15 bases in the middle. Germline V gene sequence: CDR1 DFQATT, CDR2 SNEGSKA (reference sequence). The CDR3 nucleotides are TGCAGTGCTAGAGTCGGGATGACAGGTCAAGCTTTCTTT. Its translation is CSARVGMTGQAFF.

This clonotype has only a few counts. The chain combines TRBV20-1 with TRBJ2-6; no reliable D call. CDR1 and CDR2 (germline): DFQATT, SNEGSKA (reference sequence). V was pared by 2 bases and J by 4 bases, with 15 bases between. The CDR3 spans 16 residues. The CDR3 sequence is CSARSPLSLGANVLTF. In DNA, the CDR3 is TGCAGTGCTAGATCCCCGTTGTCTCTGGGGGCCAACGTCCTGACTTTC.

CDR3 protein: CASSYSQGSVYEQYF. In DNA, the CDR3 is TGTGCCAGCAGTTACAGTCAGGGAAGTGTCTACGAGCAGTACTTC. V and J are TRBV6-5 and TRBJ2-7; maybe TRBD1 (5 bases). V was shortened by 2 bases and J by 3 bases, with 14 bases between the two germline ends. The CDR3 is 15 amino acids. The germline V gene has CDR1 MNHEY and CDR2 SVGAGI.

V is TRBV28 and J is TRBJ2-1; TRBD2 matches 13 bases. The CDR3 runs to 15 residues. Germline V gene sequence: CDR1 MDHEN, CDR2 SYDVKM. Trimming removed 3 bases from V and 9 bases from J; junction bases left unmatched: 5. CDR3 loop: CASSFGLAGASEQFF. The CDR3 region has the DNA TGTGCCAGCAGTTTCGGACTAGCGGGAGCGAGTGAGCAGTTCTTC.

This clonotype turned up a few times. The chain links TRBV6-1 to TRBJ1-4; TRBD1 agrees at 9 bases. Germline assignment: CDR1 MNHNS and CDR2 SASEGT. The trim removed 3 bases at V and 13 bases at J, leaving 12 bases unmatched. CDR3 length: 15 amino acids. CDR3 residues: CASSELGQGQGRLFF. The CDR3 region has the DNA TGTGCCAGCAGTGAGCTGGGACAGGGTCAGGGACGACTGTTTTTT.

V usage is TRBV9 and J usage is TRBJ2-1, with TRBD1 identical over 10 bases. CDR1 SGDLS and CDR2 YYNGEE come from the germline V gene. The CDR3 totals 15 residues. Trimming at V came to 4 bases and at J to 7 bases, leaving 8 bases not matched to a gene. The CDR3 DNA follows: TGTGCCAGCAGCCCCCCGGACAGGGGGAATAATGAGCAGTTCTTC. It yields the protein CASSPPDRGNNEQFF. Full variable domain (rest looked up from reference TRBV9 and TRBJ2-1): DSGVTQTPKHLITATGQRVTLRCSPRSGDLSVYWYQQSLDQGLQFLIQYYNGEERAKGNILERFSAQQFPDLHSELNLSSLELGDSALYFCASSPPDRGNNEQFFGPGTRLTVL.

In the case of this clonotype: This sequence may be a read error, since a much larger clone differs from it by one base. The chain uses TRBV12-3 or TRBV12-4 and TRBJ1-4; a possible D gene is TRBD1 (5 bases). The length of the CDR3 is 14 residues. Here the CDR3 reads CASSIPGPGERLFF. In DNA, the CDR3 is TGTGCCAGCAGCATTCCGGGGCCGGGTGAAAGACTGTTTTTT.